This entry lists 22 T cell receptor beta chains sequenced from one sample in a study of identifying expanded T cells in peripheral blood. Libraries were prepared by immunoSEQ multiplex PCR; TCRdb keeps only in-frame clonotypes and omits some of them. There are some 93,000 clones in the sample; 88% occur only once, and approximately 5.2% lies in the top ten. The sequenced sample was blood. The receptors shown here come from a person between 18 and 75 years old in good health.

CDR3 nucleotide sequence: TGTGCCAGTAGTATGAGGGGACAGAATGAAAAACTGTTTTTT. It encodes CASSMRGQNEKLFF. V gene TRBV19 combines with J gene TRBJ1-4, with TRBD1 matching 7 bases. The CDR3 is made up of 14 amino acids. The germline V gene encodes CDR1 LNHDA and CDR2 SQIVND (reference sequence). Losses at the gene ends were 3 bases for V and 5 bases for J; bases not matched to a gene: 3.

V gene TRBV6-4 combines with J gene TRBJ1-2; 9 positions agree with TRBD1. V was clipped by 3 bases and J by 4 bases; unmatched bases: 6. CDR1 MRHNA and CDR2 SNTAGT come from the germline V gene. The CDR3 covers 15 residues. The chain's CDR3 is CASSETGTGTYGYTF. The CDR3 DNA is TGTGCCAGCAGTGAAACCGGGACAGGGACCTATGGCTACACCTTC.

Turning to this clone: Given a much more abundant clone one base away, this may be a read error. The chain uses TRBV28 and TRBJ1-2; 7 bases match TRBD1. Germline CDR1 and CDR2: MDHEN and SYDVKM. This CDR3 has 13 residues. Germline trimming cut 7 bases from V and 4 bases from J; bases unmatched to any gene: 6. The CDR3 sequence: CASNPGTAYGYTF. For the CDR3, the DNA is TGTGCCAGCAATCCCGGGACAGCCTATGGCTACACCTTC.

The rearrangement links TRBV7-2 to TRBJ1-5; 7 bases fit TRBD1. This CDR3 is built from 16 residues. V shed 5 bases and J 2 bases; nucleotides not matched to a gene: 9. Germline values: CDR1 SGHTA, CDR2 FQGNSA. CDR3 region: CASSPPGGQGNQPQHF. The CDR3 DNA sequence: TGTGCCAGCAGCCCTCCTGGCGGACAGGGCAATCAGCCCCAGCATTTT.

In the case of this clone: One junction end does not reproduce the germline sequence, and a read error may be involved. The rearrangement uses TRBV5-1 and TRBJ2-1; a weak D match, TRBD1 (5 bases). The germline gives CDR1 SGHRS, CDR2 YFSETQ. The CDR3 is 16 residues long. In DNA, the CDR3 is TGCACCAGCAGCTTGCAAGGGGATCTACTATACAATGAGCAGTTCTTC. It is translated as CTSSLQGDLLYNEQFF. Supplemented by reference TRBV5-1 and TRBJ2-1, the full variable domain reads KAGVTQTPRYLIKTRGQQVTLSCSPISGHRSVSWYQQTPGQGLQFLFEYFSETQRNKGNFPGRFSGRQFSNSRSEMNVSTLELGDSALYLCTSSLQGDLLYNEQFFGPGTRLTVL.

The V call is TRBV2, the J call TRBJ1-1; no reliable D call. The length of the CDR3 is 15 residues. From germline, CDR1 is SNHLY and CDR2 FYNNEI. V was pared by 3 bases and J by 1 base, with 12 bases between. CDR3 sequence reads: CASSDEGGKNTEAFF. DNA of the CDR3: TGTGCCAGCAGTGATGAGGGTGGAAAGAACACTGAAGCTTTCTTT.

The chain employs TRBV5-1 and TRBJ2-1; D perhaps matches TRBD2 (5 bases). The CDR3 totals 13 residues. The germline V and J ends were trimmed by 3 bases and 6 bases, with 10 bases remaining between them. The V gene's germline CDR1 is SGHRS and CDR2 YFSETQ. For the CDR3, the DNA is TGCGCCAGCAGCTACTCCGGGGTCAATGAGCAGTTCTTC. This sequence encodes CASSYSGVNEQFF.

V gene TRBV2 combines with J gene TRBJ1-5, with 9 bases matching TRBD1. The CDR3 has 16 amino acids. CDR1 SNHLY and CDR2 FYNNEI come from the germline V gene. J lost 4 bases, V lost 7 bases, and 11 bases had no gene match. DNA of the CDR3: TGTGCCAGCACCTTACAGACCGGGACAGGGAATCAGCCCCAGCATTTT. This gives the protein CASTLQTGTGNQPQHF.

The rearrangement joins TRBV11-2 to TRBJ1-2, with D hard to call. Deletions cut 5 bases from V and 7 bases from J, with 20 bases between. The CDR3 runs 15 residues. The germline gives CDR1 SGHAT, CDR2 FQNNGV. Here the CDR3 DNA reads TGTGCCAGCAGCCAAATCGCTTGGGGTTCGGGTGGCTACACCTTC. Protein sequence: CASSQIAWGSGGYTF. Drawing the rest from reference TRBV11-2 and TRBJ1-2, the complete variable domain is EAGVAQSPRYKIIEKRQSVAFWCNPISGHATLYWYQQILGQGPKLLIQFQNNGVVDDSQLPKDRFSAERLKGVDSTLKIQPAKLEDSAVYLCASSQIAWGSGGYTFGSGTRLTVV.

This sequence joins TRBV4-3 and TRBJ2-1; 11 bases map to TRBD1. This CDR3 contains 16 residues. The germline V gene has CDR1 LGHNA and CDR2 YSLEER. The junction had 4 bases not matched to a gene; V was cut back by 4 bases and J by 2 bases. The CDR3 is CASSRRGQGAYNEQFF. CDR3 sequence (DNA): TGCGCCAGCAGCCGGAGGGGACAGGGGGCCTACAATGAGCAGTTCTTC.

The rearrangement joins TRBV6-6 to TRBJ2-1; either TRBD1 or TRBD2 may supply D (5 bases each). This CDR3 is 13 amino acids long. The germline V gene encodes CDR1 MNHNY and CDR2 SVGAGI (reference sequence). With 4 bases removed from V and 6 bases from J, the gap between germline ends came to 10 bases. In DNA form, the CDR3 reads TGTGCCAGCAGTTCGGGACCCCGCAATGAGCAGTTCTTC. Protein sequence: CASSSGPRNEQFF.

This clone was picked up one time. This rearrangement joins TRBV27 to TRBJ2-7; weak D call: TRBD2 (7 bases). Germline assignment: CDR1 MNHEY and CDR2 SMNVEV (reference sequence). This CDR3 contains 16 residues. Between the trimmed V and J ends, which lost 5 bases and 5 bases, there was a span of 22 bases. Here the CDR3 reads CASSQRGTITSHEQYF. The CDR3, as DNA: TGTGCCAGCAGTCAGAGGGGGACTATCACATCCCACGAGCAGTACTTC.

The rearrangement uses TRBV7-6 and TRBJ2-3; 9 bases fit TRBD1. Germline trimming cut 3 bases from V and 2 bases from J; bases unmatched to any gene: 9. Germline assignment: CDR1 SGHVS and CDR2 FNYEAQ. This CDR3 is 17 amino acids long. The CDR3 region has the DNA TGTGCCAGCAGCTTGAGCACAGGGGGCGCGGACACAGATACGCAGTATTTT. Translated, it gives CASSLSTGGADTDTQYF.

The chain uses TRBV9 and TRBJ1-6; TRBD1 is a possible D gene (5 bases). From germline, CDR1 is SGDLS and CDR2 YYNGEE. This CDR3 has 14 residues. The V and J ends lost 2 bases and 7 bases respectively, with 10 bases between them. For the CDR3, the DNA is TGTGCCAGCAGCGTCCAGGGAGAGAATTCACCCCTCCACTTT. It translates to CASSVQGENSPLHF. Supplemented by reference TRBV9 and TRBJ1-6, the full variable domain reads DSGVTQTPKHLITATGQRVTLRCSPRSGDLSVYWYQQSLDQGLQFLIQYYNGEERAKGNILERFSAQQFPDLHSELNLSSLELGDSALYFCASSVQGENSPLHFGNGTRLTVT.

The rearrangement links TRBV4-1 to TRBJ1-6, with 10 bases aligning to TRBD1. Germline values: CDR1 MGHRA, CDR2 YSYEKL. Losses at the gene ends were 6 bases for V and 9 bases for J; bases not matched to a gene: 11. This CDR3 has 16 residues. Here the CDR3 DNA reads TGCGCCAGCAGGACCGAGTTAAGGGACAGGGGTTCACCCCTCCACTTT. It yields the protein CASRTELRDRGSPLHF.

The chain has TRBV19 and TRBJ2-3, with TRBD2 identical over 8 bases. After removal of 6 bases from V and 3 bases from J, the junction contained 8 bases not matched to a gene. This CDR3 is built from 15 residues. Germline lookup yields CDR1 LNHDA and CDR2 SQIVND (reference sequence). The CDR3 DNA sequence: TGTGCCAGTAGCCCCGGGGGGGGGCGGACAGATACGCAGTATTTT. Translation: CASSPGGGRTDTQYF.

V usage is TRBV5-1 and J usage is TRBJ2-3; D could derive from TRBD1 or TRBD2 (5 bases each). The germline CDR1 and CDR2 sequences are SGHRS and YFSETQ. Between the trimmed V and J ends, which lost 5 bases and 0 bases, there was a span of 19 bases. The CDR3 consists of 17 residues. In DNA form, the CDR3 reads TGCGCCAGCAGGGATCGAGTCGGGACGGCTAGCACAGATACGCAGTATTTT. The encoded protein is CASRDRVGTASTDTQYF.

The chain's CDR3 is CAIGRDTLNQPQHF. The CDR3 bases are TGTGCCATTGGGAGGGACACACTAAATCAGCCCCAGCATTTT. The chain couples TRBV10-3 to TRBJ1-5, with D maybe TRBD1 (6 bases). Between the trimmed V and J ends, which lost 9 bases and 4 bases, there was a span of 16 bases. The CDR3 length is 14 residues. CDR1 is ENHRY and CDR2 is SYGVKD in the germline V gene.

J is TRBJ2-2 and V is TRBV30; the D is unclear. The CDR3 is 13 amino acids. Germline assignment: CDR1 GTSNPN and CDR2 SVGIG (reference sequence). Trimming stripped 0 bases from V and 2 bases from J, with 4 bases between. The CDR3 bases are TGTGCCTGGAGTGTACATAACACCGGGGAGCTGTTTTTT. Protein sequence: CAWSVHNTGELFF.

The chain combines TRBV6-5 with TRBJ2-7, with a weak D call TRBD2 (5 bases). Germline lookup yields CDR1 MNHEY and CDR2 SVGAGI. The CDR3 contains 14 residues. Trimming pared 6 bases from V and 3 bases from J, leaving 15 bases between. CDR3 nucleotides: TGTGCCAGCAGGAGGGATTACGGTAGCTACGAGCAGTACTTC. It encodes CASRRDYGSYEQYF.

This clone was observed a single time. The V and J genes are TRBV21-1 and TRBJ2-1; the table names TRBD2, a call not compared with the DNA. TRBV21-1 is marked as a pseudogene. The length of the CDR3 is 14 residues. The CDR3 nucleotides read TGTGCCAGCAGCGACCGGGACTATCACAATGAGCAGTTCTTC. Translating gives CASSDRDYHNEQFF.

This clone was observed once. The genes are TRBV7-2 and TRBJ1-2; D is uncertain. The CDR3 consists of 14 residues. Germline CDR1 reads SGHTA; CDR2 reads FQGNSA. Trimming took 1 base from V and 5 from J, leaving 11 bases between them. The chain's CDR3 is CASSLGRLSYGYTF. DNA for the CDR3: TGTGCCAGCAGCTTAGGACGTTTATCATATGGCTACACCTTC.